This is a list of T cell receptor beta chains from one sample in a study of shared clonotypes between healthy human individuals. Some clones are missing from TCRdb's copy, which holds only in-frame ones; the method was immunoSEQ multiplex PCR. Of about 800,000 clones listed, about 96% are singletons. Sequencing was done on a sample of naive CD8+ T cells sorted from blood. The receptors here all came from a man aged 25-45 years in good health. Both conserved end residues are part of each CDR3. The D gene is left open where the match is weak. Only part of the rows carry a size: once, few, many, or a class if the clone is expanded.

clone_size: once; d_call: -; v_call: TRBV9; j_call: TRBJ1-1; cdr3_nt: TGTGCCAGCAGTGACTACACTGAAGCTTTCTTT; cdr3_aa: CASSDYTEAFF
clone_size: -; d_call: TRBD2; v_call: TRBV5-6; j_call: TRBJ2-3; cdr3_nt: TGTGCCAGCAGCTTGATGACTAGCCTCGCAGATACGCAGTATTTT; cdr3_aa: CASSLMTSLADTQYF
clone_size: -; d_call: -; v_call: TRBV2; j_call: TRBJ2-1; cdr3_nt: TGTGCCAGCAGTGAGGACGAGGACACGAGCTCCTACAATGAGCAGTTCTTC; cdr3_aa: CASSEDEDTSSYNEQFF
clone_size: -; d_call: TRBD1; v_call: TRBV28; j_call: TRBJ1-1; cdr3_nt: TGTGCCAGCAGTTTATGGGGACAGGGTACTGAAGCTTTCTTT; cdr3_aa: CASSLWGQGTEAFF
clone_size: -; d_call: -; v_call: TRBV19; j_call: TRBJ2-7; cdr3_nt: TGTGCCAGTAGTATAGCGGGCGAGCAGTACTTC; cdr3_aa: CASSIAGEQYF
clone_size: -; d_call: -; v_call: TRBV28; j_call: TRBJ2-7; cdr3_nt: TGTGCCAGCAGTTTAGACGGTACGGAGACCTACGAGCAGTACTTC; cdr3_aa: CASSLDGTETYEQYF
clone_size: -; d_call: -; v_call: TRBV9; j_call: TRBJ1-5; cdr3_nt: TGTGCCAGCAGCCCCGACGGCGGCGGCAATCAGCCCCAGCATTTT; cdr3_aa: CASSPDGGGNQPQHF
clone_size: -; d_call: -; v_call: TRBV5-1; j_call: TRBJ2-1; cdr3_nt: TGCGCCAGCAGCTCCGTCCCCCCCCCAGGCAATGAGCAGTTCTTC; cdr3_aa: CASSSVPPPGNEQFF
clone_size: -; d_call: -; v_call: TRBV6-5; j_call: TRBJ2-7; cdr3_nt: TGTGCCAGCCGGCATCGGGGCGGAGAAGAGCAGTACTTC; cdr3_aa: CASRHRGGEEQYF
clone_size: once; d_call: -; v_call: TRBV28; j_call: TRBJ2-3; cdr3_nt: TGTGCCAGCAGTTTCCTGAGCGGGAGCACAGATACGCAGTATTTT; cdr3_aa: CASSFLSGSTDTQYF
clone_size: -; d_call: -; v_call: TRBV6-6; j_call: TRBJ1-5; cdr3_nt: TGTGCCAGTCGGGATGAGGGCAATCAGCCCCAGCATTTT; cdr3_aa: CASRDEGNQPQHF
clone_size: -; d_call: -; v_call: TRBV13; j_call: TRBJ2-7; cdr3_nt: TGTGCCAGCAGCTCCACTCCAGGGAGCTCCTACGAGCAGTACTTC; cdr3_aa: CASSSTPGSSYEQYF
clone_size: -; d_call: TRBD1; v_call: TRBV6-6; j_call: TRBJ1-2; cdr3_nt: TGTGCCAGCAGTTCAGGGGGCGCGGGTGGCTACACCTTC; cdr3_aa: CASSSGGAGGYTF
clone_size: -; d_call: -; v_call: TRBV28; j_call: TRBJ2-1; cdr3_nt: TGTGCCAGCAGCCGGGAGAATGAGCAGTTCTTC; cdr3_aa: CASSRENEQFF
clone_size: -; d_call: -; v_call: TRBV2; j_call: TRBJ2-3; cdr3_nt: TGTGCCAGCAGGGACGGTTACACAGATACGCAGTATTTT; cdr3_aa: CASRDGYTDTQYF
clone_size: once; d_call: TRBD2; v_call: TRBV27; j_call: TRBJ2-1; cdr3_nt: TGTGCCAGCAGTACCCATACCCAAGGGAGGGACTACAATGAGCAGTTCTTC; cdr3_aa: CASSTHTQGRDYNEQFF
clone_size: -; d_call: TRBD2; v_call: TRBV30; j_call: TRBJ2-3; cdr3_nt: TGTGCCTGGAGTGCTGGGACTAGCGGCACAGATACGCAGTATTTT; cdr3_aa: CAWSAGTSGTDTQYF
clone_size: -; d_call: -; v_call: TRBV6-5; j_call: TRBJ2-7; cdr3_nt: TGTGCCAGCAGTTTGTTATATGGGGAGAGCCTATACGAGCAGTACTTC; cdr3_aa: CASSLLYGESLYEQYF
clone_size: -; d_call: -; v_call: TRBV18; j_call: TRBJ2-1; cdr3_nt: TGTGCCAGCTCACCACCTATACTTGAAGAGCAGTTCTTC; cdr3_aa: CASSPPILEEQFF
clone_size: -; d_call: -; v_call: TRBV27; j_call: TRBJ2-1; cdr3_nt: TGTGCCAGCAGTTACCCAGGATCCAATGAGCAGTTCTTC; cdr3_aa: CASSYPGSNEQFF
clone_size: -; d_call: TRBD2; v_call: TRBV10-2; j_call: TRBJ2-7; cdr3_nt: TGCGCCAGCCGAGGGGCGGGAGGGGACTACGAGCAGTACTTC; cdr3_aa: CASRGAGGDYEQYF
clone_size: -; d_call: TRBD1; v_call: TRBV7-9; j_call: TRBJ2-7; cdr3_nt: TGTGCCAGCAGCGCCCGGGACAGGGTAAGCGAGCAGTACTTC; cdr3_aa: CASSARDRVSEQYF
clone_size: -; d_call: TRBD2; v_call: TRBV30; j_call: TRBJ2-7; cdr3_nt: TGTGCCTGGAGTGGCGGGAGCTCCTACGAGCAGTACTTC; cdr3_aa: CAWSGGSSYEQYF
clone_size: -; d_call: -; v_call: TRBV7-9; j_call: TRBJ2-7; cdr3_nt: TGTGCCAGCAGCAACCCGGGCGGGACGGAGGCATGGGGCGAGCAGTACTTC; cdr3_aa: CASSNPGGTEAWGEQYF
clone_size: -; d_call: -; v_call: TRBV15; j_call: TRBJ2-7; cdr3_nt: TGTGCCACCAGCCCGACAGGTGTAAGGTACGAGCAGTACTTC; cdr3_aa: CATSPTGVRYEQYF
clone_size: -; d_call: -; v_call: TRBV28; j_call: TRBJ1-1; cdr3_nt: TGTGCCAGCGAGGGGGGGCTTTCTGAAGCTTTCTTT; cdr3_aa: CASEGGLSEAFF
clone_size: -; d_call: -; v_call: TRBV13; j_call: TRBJ1-1; cdr3_nt: TGTGCCAGCAGCTTAGCGGGGTCAGGTTCAGCTTTCTTT; cdr3_aa: CASSLAGSGSAFF
clone_size: once; d_call: TRBD2; v_call: TRBV6-5; j_call: TRBJ2-1; cdr3_nt: TGTGCCAGCAGTTCGGGAGGAGCCTACAATGAGCAGTTCTTC; cdr3_aa: CASSSGGAYNEQFF
clone_size: -; d_call: -; v_call: TRBV30; j_call: TRBJ1-1; cdr3_nt: TGTGCCTGGACCGTAACAGGGATCACTGAAGCTTTCTTT; cdr3_aa: CAWTVTGITEAFF
clone_size: -; d_call: TRBD2; v_call: TRBV7-8; j_call: TRBJ2-3; cdr3_nt: TGTGCCAGCAGCATTGGGACTAGCGGGAGGGCCCTCACAGATACGCAGTATTTT; cdr3_aa: CASSIGTSGRALTDTQYF
clone_size: -; d_call: TRBD1; v_call: TRBV29-1; j_call: TRBJ2-7; cdr3_nt: TGCAGCGTGGAGGTCCGGGACAGCACCTACGAGCAGTACTTC; cdr3_aa: CSVEVRDSTYEQYF
clone_size: -; d_call: TRBD1; v_call: TRBV27; j_call: TRBJ2-7; cdr3_nt: TGTGCCAGCAGTAATAACAGGGGGCCTCCCGCCTACGAGCAGTACTTC; cdr3_aa: CASSNNRGPPAYEQYF
clone_size: once; d_call: -; v_call: TRBV15; j_call: TRBJ2-7; cdr3_nt: TGTGCCACCAGCAGAGACAGGTCAGAGTCCTACGAGCAGTACTTC; cdr3_aa: CATSRDRSESYEQYF
clone_size: -; d_call: -; v_call: TRBV9; j_call: TRBJ2-7; cdr3_nt: TGTGCCAGCAGCGTAGGTTCAGTGGGAGCTTTGAACGAGCAGTACTTC; cdr3_aa: CASSVGSVGALNEQYF
clone_size: -; d_call: -; v_call: TRBV4-2; j_call: TRBJ1-4; cdr3_nt: TGTGCCAGCAGCCAAGAAGAATGGGCAGGGAGTGAAAAACTGTTTTTT; cdr3_aa: CASSQEEWAGSEKLFF
clone_size: -; d_call: -; v_call: TRBV7-9; j_call: TRBJ1-2; cdr3_nt: TGTGCCACAAACCGAGGGGGGCAGAGAAACTATGGCTACACCTTC; cdr3_aa: CATNRGGQRNYGYTF
clone_size: -; d_call: -; v_call: TRBV6-6; j_call: TRBJ1-5; cdr3_nt: TGTGCCATCGGGGAGACGAGAAATCAGCCCCAGCATTTT; cdr3_aa: CAIGETRNQPQHF
clone_size: -; d_call: TRBD1; v_call: TRBV6-5; j_call: TRBJ2-1; cdr3_nt: TGTGCCAGCAGTTCCGGGACAGGGGGTGATGAGCAGTTCTTC; cdr3_aa: CASSSGTGGDEQFF
clone_size: -; d_call: TRBD2; v_call: TRBV13; j_call: TRBJ2-3; cdr3_nt: TGTGCCAGCAGCTTATGGGGGACTAGCGGGAAAAGCACAGATACGCAGTATTTT; cdr3_aa: CASSLWGTSGKSTDTQYF
clone_size: -; d_call: -; v_call: TRBV2; j_call: TRBJ2-7; cdr3_nt: TGTGCCAGCAAGGGGAAGGTTTACGAGCAGTACTTC; cdr3_aa: CASKGKVYEQYF
clone_size: -; d_call: TRBD2; v_call: TRBV14; j_call: TRBJ2-1; cdr3_nt: TGTGCCAGCAGCCGACACGCTGGGACTAGCGGGACGATCTACAATGAGCAGTTCTTC; cdr3_aa: CASSRHAGTSGTIYNEQFF
clone_size: -; d_call: TRBD2; v_call: TRBV14; j_call: TRBJ2-1; cdr3_nt: TGTGCCAGCAGCCAACGGGACTACTACAATGAGCAGTTCTTC; cdr3_aa: CASSQRDYYNEQFF
clone_size: -; d_call: -; v_call: TRBV7-9; j_call: TRBJ1-2; cdr3_nt: TGTGCCAGCAGCTTGGACACGGGCCGGAGTGGCTACACCTTC; cdr3_aa: CASSLDTGRSGYTF
clone_size: -; d_call: -; v_call: TRBV6-5; j_call: TRBJ1-3; cdr3_nt: TGTGCCACCAGGACAGCCTACGGGGACACCATATATTTT; cdr3_aa: CATRTAYGDTIYF